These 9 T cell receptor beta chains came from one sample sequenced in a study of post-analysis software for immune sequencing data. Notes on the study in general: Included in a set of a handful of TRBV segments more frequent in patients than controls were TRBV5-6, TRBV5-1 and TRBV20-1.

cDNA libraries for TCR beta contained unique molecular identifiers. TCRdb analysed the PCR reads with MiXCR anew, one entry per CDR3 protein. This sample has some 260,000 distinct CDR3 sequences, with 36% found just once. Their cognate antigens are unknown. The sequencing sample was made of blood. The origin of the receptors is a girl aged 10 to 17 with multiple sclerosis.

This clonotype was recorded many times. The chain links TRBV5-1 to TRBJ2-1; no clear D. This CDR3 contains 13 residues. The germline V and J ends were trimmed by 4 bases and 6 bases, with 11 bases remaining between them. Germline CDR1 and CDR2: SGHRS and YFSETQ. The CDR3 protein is CASSPGPGNEQFF. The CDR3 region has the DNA TGCGCCAGCAGCCCCGGCCCGGGCAATGAGCAGTTCTTC.

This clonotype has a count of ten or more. CDR3 residues: CSAPIGGEIGYTF. CDR3 nucleotides: TGCAGTGCCCCGATAGGGGGAGAGATTGGCTACACCTTC. This rearrangement joins TRBV20-1 to TRBJ1-2, with TRBD1 as a possible D gene (6 bases). Trimming took 6 bases from V and 7 from J, leaving 18 bases between them. Germline lookup yields CDR1 DFQATT and CDR2 SNEGSKA (reference sequence). This CDR3 has 13 residues.

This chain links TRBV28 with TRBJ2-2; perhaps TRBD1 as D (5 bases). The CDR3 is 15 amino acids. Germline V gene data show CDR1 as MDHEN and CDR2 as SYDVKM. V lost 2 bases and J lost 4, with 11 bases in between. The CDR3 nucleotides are TGTGCCAGCAGTTTAATGGGGCCGGGCACCGGGGAGCTGTTTTTT. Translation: CASSLMGPGTGELFF.

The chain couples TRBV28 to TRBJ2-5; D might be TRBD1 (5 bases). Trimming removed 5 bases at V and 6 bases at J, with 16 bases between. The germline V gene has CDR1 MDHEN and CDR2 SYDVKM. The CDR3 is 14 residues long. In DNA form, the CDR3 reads TGTGCCAGCAGTCCACGACAGTGGGAAAAGACCCAGTACTTC. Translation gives CASSPRQWEKTQYF. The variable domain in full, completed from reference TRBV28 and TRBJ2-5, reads DVKVTQSSRYLVKRTGEKVFLECVQDMDHENMFWYRQDPGLGLRLIYFSYDVKMKEKGDIPEGYSVSREKKERFSLILESASTNQTSMYLCASSPRQWEKTQYFGPGTRLLVL.

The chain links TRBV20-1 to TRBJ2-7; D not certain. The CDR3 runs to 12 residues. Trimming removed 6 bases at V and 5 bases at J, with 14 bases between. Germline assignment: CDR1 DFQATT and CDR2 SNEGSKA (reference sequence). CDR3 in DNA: TGCAGTGCATCACAGCTCGGCCACGAGCAGTACTTC. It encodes CSASQLGHEQYF.

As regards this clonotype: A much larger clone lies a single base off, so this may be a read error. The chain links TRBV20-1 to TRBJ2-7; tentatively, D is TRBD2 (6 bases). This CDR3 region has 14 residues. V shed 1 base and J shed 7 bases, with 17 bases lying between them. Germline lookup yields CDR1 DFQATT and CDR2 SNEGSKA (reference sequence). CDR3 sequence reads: CSARVVREYNEQYF. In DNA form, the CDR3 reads TGCAGTGCTAGAGTTGTACGGGAGTACAATGAGCAGTACTTC.

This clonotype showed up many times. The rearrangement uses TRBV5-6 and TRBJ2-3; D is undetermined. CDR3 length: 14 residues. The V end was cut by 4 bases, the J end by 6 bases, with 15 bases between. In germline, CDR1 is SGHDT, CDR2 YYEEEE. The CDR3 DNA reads TGTGCCAGCAGCCCTGCCTTGGAAGCGGATACGCAGTATTTT. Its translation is CASSPALEADTQYF.

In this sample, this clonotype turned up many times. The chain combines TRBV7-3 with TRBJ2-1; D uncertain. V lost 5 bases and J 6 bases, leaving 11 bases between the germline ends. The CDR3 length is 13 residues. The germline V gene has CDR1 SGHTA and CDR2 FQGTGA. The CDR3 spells CASSGRPGNEQFF. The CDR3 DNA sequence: TGTGCCAGCAGCGGCCGTCCAGGCAATGAGCAGTTCTTC.

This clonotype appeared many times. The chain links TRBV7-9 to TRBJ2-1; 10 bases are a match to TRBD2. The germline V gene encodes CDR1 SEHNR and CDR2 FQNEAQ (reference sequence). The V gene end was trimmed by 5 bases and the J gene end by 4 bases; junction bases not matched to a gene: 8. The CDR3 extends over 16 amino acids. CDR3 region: CASSPETSGQYNEQFF. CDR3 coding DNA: TGTGCCAGCAGCCCTGAGACTAGCGGGCAATACAATGAGCAGTTCTTC.